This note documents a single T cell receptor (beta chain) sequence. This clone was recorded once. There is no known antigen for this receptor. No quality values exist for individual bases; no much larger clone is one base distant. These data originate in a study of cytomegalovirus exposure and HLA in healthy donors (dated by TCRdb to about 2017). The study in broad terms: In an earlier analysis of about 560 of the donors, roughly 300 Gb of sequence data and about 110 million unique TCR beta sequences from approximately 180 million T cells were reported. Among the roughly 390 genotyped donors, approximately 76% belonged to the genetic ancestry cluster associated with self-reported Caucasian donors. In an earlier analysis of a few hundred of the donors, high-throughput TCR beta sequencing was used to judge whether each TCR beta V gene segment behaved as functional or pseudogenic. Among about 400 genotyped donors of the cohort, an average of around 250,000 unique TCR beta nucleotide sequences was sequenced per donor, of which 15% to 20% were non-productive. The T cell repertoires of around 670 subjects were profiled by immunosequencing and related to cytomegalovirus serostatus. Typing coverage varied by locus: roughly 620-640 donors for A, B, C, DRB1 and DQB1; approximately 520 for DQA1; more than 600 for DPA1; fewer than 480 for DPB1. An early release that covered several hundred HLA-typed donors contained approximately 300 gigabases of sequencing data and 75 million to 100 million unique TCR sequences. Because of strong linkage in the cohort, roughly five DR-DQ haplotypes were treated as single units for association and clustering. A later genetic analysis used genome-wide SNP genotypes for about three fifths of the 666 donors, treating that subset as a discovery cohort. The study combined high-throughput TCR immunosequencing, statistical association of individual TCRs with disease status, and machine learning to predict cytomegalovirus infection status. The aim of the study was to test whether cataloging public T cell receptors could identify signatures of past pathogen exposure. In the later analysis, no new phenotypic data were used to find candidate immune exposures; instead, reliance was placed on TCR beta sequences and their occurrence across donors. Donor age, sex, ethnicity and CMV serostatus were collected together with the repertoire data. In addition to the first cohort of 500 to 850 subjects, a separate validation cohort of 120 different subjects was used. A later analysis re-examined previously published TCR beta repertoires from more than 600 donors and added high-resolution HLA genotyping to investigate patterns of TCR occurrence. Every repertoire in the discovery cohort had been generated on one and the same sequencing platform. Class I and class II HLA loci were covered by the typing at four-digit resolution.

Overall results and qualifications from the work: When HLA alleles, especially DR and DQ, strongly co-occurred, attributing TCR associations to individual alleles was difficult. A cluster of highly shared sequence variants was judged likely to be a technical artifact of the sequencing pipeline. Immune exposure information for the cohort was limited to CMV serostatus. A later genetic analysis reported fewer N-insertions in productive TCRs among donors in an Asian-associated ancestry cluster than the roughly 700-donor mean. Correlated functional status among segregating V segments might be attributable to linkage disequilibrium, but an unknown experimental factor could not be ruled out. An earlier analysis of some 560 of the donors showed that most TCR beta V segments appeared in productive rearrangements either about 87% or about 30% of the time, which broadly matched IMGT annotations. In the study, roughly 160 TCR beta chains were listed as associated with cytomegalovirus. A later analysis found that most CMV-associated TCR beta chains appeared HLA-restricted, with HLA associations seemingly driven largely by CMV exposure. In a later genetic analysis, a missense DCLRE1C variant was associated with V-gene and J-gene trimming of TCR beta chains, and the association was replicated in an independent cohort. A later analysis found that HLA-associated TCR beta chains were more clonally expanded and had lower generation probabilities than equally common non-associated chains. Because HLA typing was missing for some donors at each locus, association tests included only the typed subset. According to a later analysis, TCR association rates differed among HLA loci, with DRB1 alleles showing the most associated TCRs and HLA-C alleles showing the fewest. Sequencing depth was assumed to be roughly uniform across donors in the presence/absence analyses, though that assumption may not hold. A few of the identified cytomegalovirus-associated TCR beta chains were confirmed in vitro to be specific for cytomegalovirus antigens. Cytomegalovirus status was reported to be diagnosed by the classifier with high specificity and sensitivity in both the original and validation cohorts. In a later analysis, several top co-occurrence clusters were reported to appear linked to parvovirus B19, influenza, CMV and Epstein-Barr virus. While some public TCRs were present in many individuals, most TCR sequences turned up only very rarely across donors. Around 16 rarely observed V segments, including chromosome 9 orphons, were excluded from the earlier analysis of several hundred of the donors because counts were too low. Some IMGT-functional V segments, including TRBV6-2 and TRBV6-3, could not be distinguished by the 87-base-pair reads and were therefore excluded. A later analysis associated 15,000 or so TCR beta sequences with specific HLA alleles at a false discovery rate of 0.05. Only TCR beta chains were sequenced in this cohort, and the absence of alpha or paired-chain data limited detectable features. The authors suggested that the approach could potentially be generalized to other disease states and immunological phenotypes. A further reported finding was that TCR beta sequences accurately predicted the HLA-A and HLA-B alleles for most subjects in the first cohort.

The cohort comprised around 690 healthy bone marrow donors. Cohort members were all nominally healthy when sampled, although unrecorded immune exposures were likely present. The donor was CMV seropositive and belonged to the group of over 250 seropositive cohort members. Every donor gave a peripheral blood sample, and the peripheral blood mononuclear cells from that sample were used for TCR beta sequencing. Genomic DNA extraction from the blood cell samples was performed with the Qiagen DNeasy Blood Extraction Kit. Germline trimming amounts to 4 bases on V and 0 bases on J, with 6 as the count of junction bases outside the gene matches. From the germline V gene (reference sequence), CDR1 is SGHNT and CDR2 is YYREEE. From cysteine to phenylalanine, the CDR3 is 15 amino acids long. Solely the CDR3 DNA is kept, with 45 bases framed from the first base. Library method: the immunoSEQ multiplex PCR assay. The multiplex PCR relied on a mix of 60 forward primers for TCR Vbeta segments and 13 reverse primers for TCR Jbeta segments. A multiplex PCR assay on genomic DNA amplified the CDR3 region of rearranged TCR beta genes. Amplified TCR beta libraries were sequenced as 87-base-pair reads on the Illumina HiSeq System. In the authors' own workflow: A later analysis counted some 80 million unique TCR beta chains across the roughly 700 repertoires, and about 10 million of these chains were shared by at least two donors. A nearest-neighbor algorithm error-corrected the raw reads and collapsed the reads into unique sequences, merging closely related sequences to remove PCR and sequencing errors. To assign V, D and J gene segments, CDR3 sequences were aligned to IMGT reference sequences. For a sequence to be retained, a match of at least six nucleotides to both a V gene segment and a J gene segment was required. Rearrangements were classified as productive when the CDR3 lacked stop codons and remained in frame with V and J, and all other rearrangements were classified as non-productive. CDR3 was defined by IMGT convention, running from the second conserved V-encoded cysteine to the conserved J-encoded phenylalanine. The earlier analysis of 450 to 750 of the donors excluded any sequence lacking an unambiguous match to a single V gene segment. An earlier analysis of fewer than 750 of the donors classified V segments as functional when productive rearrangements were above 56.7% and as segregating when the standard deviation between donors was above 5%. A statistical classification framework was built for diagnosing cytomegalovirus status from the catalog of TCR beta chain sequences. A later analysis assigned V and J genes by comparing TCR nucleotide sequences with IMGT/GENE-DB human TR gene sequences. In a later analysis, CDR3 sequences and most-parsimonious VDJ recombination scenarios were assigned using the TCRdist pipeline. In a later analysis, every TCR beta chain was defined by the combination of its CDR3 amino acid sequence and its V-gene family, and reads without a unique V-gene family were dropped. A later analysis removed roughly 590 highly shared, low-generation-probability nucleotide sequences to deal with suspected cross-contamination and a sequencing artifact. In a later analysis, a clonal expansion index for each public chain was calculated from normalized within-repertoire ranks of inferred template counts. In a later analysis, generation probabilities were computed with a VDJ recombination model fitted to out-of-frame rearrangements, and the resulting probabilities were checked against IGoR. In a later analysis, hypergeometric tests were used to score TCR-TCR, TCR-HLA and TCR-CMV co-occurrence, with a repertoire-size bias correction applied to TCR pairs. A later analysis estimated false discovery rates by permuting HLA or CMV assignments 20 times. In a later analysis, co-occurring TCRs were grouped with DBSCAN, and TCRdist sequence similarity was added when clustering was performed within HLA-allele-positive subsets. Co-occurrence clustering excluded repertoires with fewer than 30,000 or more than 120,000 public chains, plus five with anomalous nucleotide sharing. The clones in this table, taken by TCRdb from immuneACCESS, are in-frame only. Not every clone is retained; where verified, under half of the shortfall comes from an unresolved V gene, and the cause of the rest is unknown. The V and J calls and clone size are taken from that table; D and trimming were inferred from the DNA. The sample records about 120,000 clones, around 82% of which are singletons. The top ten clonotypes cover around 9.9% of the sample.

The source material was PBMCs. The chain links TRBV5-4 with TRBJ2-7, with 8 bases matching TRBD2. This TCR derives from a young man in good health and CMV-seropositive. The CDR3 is CASSRTSRSSYEQYF. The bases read TGTGCCAGCAGCCGGACTAGCAGGAGCTCCTACGAGCAGTACTTC.